The next 13 T cell receptor beta chains were all read from a single sample in a study of blood T cell repertoires in COVID-19. Here immunoSEQ multiplex PCR was the method, and the copy in TCRdb shows in-frame clones only, minus some. The table has 150,000 or so clones, around 84% seen once; the top ten hold around 40%. The sample consisted of peripheral blood. The receptors come from a human donor in a cohort sampled during active COVID-19.

This chain connects TRBV11-2 to TRBJ1-2; TRBD1 is a possible D gene (6 bases). The CDR3 is made up of 16 amino acids. V was pared by 1 base and J by 2 bases, with 14 bases between. From germline, CDR1 is SGHAT and CDR2 FQNNGV. DNA of the CDR3: TGTGCCAGCAGCTTAGCTGCCCAGGGGACCAACTATGGCTACACCTTC. It specifies CASSLAAQGTNYGYTF. The complete variable domain, with remaining parts taken from reference TRBV11-2 and TRBJ1-2, reads EAGVAQSPRYKIIEKRQSVAFWCNPISGHATLYWYQQILGQGPKLLIQFQNNGVVDDSQLPKDRFSAERLKGVDSTLKIQPAKLEDSAVYLCASSLAAQGTNYGYTFGSGTRLTVV.

The chain recombines TRBV19 with TRBJ2-5, with D uncertain. This CDR3 contains 14 residues. Between the trimmed V and J ends, which lost 6 bases and 5 bases, there was a span of 16 bases. The germline V gene encodes CDR1 LNHDA and CDR2 SQIVND (reference sequence). The CDR3 bases are TGTGCCAGTAGCCTGGCGGCTAGTCGGGAGACCCAGTACTTC. Its translation is CASSLAASRETQYF.

The genes are TRBV4-1 and TRBJ2-2; D might be TRBD2 (6 bases). Trimming pared 1 base from V and 2 bases from J, leaving 11 bases between. The CDR3 spans 16 residues. The germline gives CDR1 MGHRA, CDR2 YSYEKL. CDR3 in amino acids: CASSQVVGGNTGELFF. CDR3 DNA sequence: TGCGCCAGCAGCCAAGTTGTCGGGGGAAACACCGGGGAGCTGTTTTTT.

V usage is TRBV3-1 (or the pseudogene TRBV3-2) and J usage is TRBJ2-7; D might be TRBD1 (6 bases). Between the trimmed V and J ends, which lost 1 base and 2 bases, there was a span of 9 bases. The CDR3 covers 14 residues. The germline V gene encodes CDR1 LGHDT and CDR2 YNNKEL (reference sequence). The CDR3 region is CASSQGQVPYEQYF. In DNA form, the CDR3 reads TGTGCCAGCAGCCAAGGACAGGTCCCCTACGAGCAGTACTTC.

This chain joins TRBV3-1 (or the pseudogene TRBV3-2) and TRBJ1-1, with a possible D match to TRBD1 (5 bases). Germline V gene sequence: CDR1 LGHDT, CDR2 YNNKEL (reference sequence). Trimming stripped 4 bases from V and 5 bases from J, with 5 bases between. CDR3 length equals 11 residues. The CDR3 reads CASSPGTEAFF. For the CDR3, the DNA is TGTGCCAGCAGCCCAGGGACTGAAGCTTTCTTT.

In this sample, this clone turned up a few times. V gene TRBV30 combines with J gene TRBJ2-1; 9 bases are a match to TRBD2. Germline V lookup: CDR1 GTSNPN, CDR2 SVGIG (reference sequence). The CDR3 length is 16 residues. V trimming: 0 bases; J trimming: 0 bases; junction bases outside the gene matches: 3. The CDR3 region is CAWSVRRGGSYNEQFF. CDR3 DNA sequence: TGTGCCTGGAGTGTACGGCGGGGGGGCTCCTACAATGAGCAGTTCTTC.

V usage is TRBV28 and J usage is TRBJ1-6; 9 bases are shared with TRBD1. J lost 10 bases, V lost 0 bases, and 4 bases had no gene match. The CDR3 consists of 15 residues. Germline CDR1 reads MDHEN; CDR2 reads SYDVKM. The CDR3 region has the DNA TGTGCCAGCAGTTTATGGGACAGGGGCAGATCACCCCTCCACTTT. It translates to CASSLWDRGRSPLHF.

This clone turned up a few times. The V call is TRBV27, the J call TRBJ2-5, with D possibly being TRBD2 (5 bases). Germline CDR1 is MNHEY and CDR2 is SMNVEV (reference sequence). CDR3 length equals 15 residues. Deletions cut 0 bases from V and 5 bases from J, with 13 bases between. The CDR3 spells CASSLSAGAMETQYF. The DNA for the CDR3 is TGTGCCAGCAGTTTATCTGCGGGTGCGATGGAGACCCAGTACTTC.

V gene TRBV20-1 combines with J gene TRBJ2-2, with TRBD1 identical over 7 bases. The V gene end was trimmed by 3 bases and the J gene end by 4 bases; junction bases not matched to a gene: 2. Germline V gives CDR1 DFQATT, CDR2 SNEGSKA (reference sequence). This CDR3 contains 13 residues. The CDR3 DNA follows: TGCAGTGCTAGTGCAGGGGGCACCGGGGAGCTGTTTTTT. Encoded protein: CSASAGGTGELFF.

This sequence joins TRBV7-2 and TRBJ1-2; TRBD1 aligns across 10 bases. J was trimmed by 6 bases and V by 5 bases; bases with no gene match: 9. The CDR3 contains 15 residues. CDR1 and CDR2 (germline): SGHTA, FQGNSA. DNA of the CDR3: TGTGCCAGCAGCCCTCAGACAGGGGGCGCGGATGGCTACACCTTC. This translates into CASSPQTGGADGYTF.

The rearrangement links TRBV4-1 to TRBJ1-4; possibly TRBD1 for D (6 bases). V lost 0 bases, J lost 8 bases, and 16 bases lay in between. This CDR3 is 16 amino acids long. The germline V gene encodes CDR1 MGHRA and CDR2 YSYEKL. The CDR3 DNA sequence: TGCGCCAGCAGCCAAGACGGCTTCAGGGGTGAAGAAAAACTGTTTTTT. Protein product: CASSQDGFRGEEKLFF.

The V and J genes are TRBV18 and TRBJ1-1, with unresolved D. This CDR3 comprises 15 residues. The germline V gene has CDR1 KGHSH and CDR2 LQKENI. V was cut by 4 bases and J by 6 bases, with 18 bases left in between. The CDR3 DNA follows: TGTGCCAGCTCACTACACGGAGGTGAGGGCGCTGAAGCTTTCTTT. It specifies CASSLHGGEGAEAFF.

This clone was counted a single time. V and J are TRBV29-1 and TRBJ2-7, with D perhaps TRBD2 (6 bases). Between the trimmed V and J ends, which lost 1 base and 3 bases, there was a span of 16 bases. CDR3 length equals 15 residues. CDR1 is SQVTM and CDR2 is ANQGSEA in the germline V gene. CDR3 sequence reads: CSVEVDSGSFYEQYF. The DNA of the CDR3 is TGCAGCGTTGAAGTTGATAGCGGCAGTTTCTACGAGCAGTACTTC.